Following are 12 T cell receptor beta chains from one sample sequenced in a study of cytotoxic CD8 clonotypes in ibrutinib-treated CLL. Only in-frame clones appear in the TCRdb table, and some are missing; sequencing was by immunoSEQ multiplex PCR. This sample has tens of thousands of clones; around three fifths occur once, and the top ten carry approximately 14%. The starting material was PBMCs, obtained after 12 months of ibrutinib treatment. The receptors were sampled from a human donor with chronic lymphocytic leukemia.

The chain links TRBV7-8 to TRBJ1-4; perhaps TRBD1 as D (5 bases). The CDR3 loop spans 16 amino acids. CDR1 is SGHVS and CDR2 is FQNEAQ in the germline V gene. V was shortened by 2 bases and J by 4 bases, with 14 bases between the two germline ends. CDR3 sequence (DNA): TGTGCCAGCAGCTTACAGGGTCGGCATGTTAATGAAAAACTGTTTTTT. It translates to CASSLQGRHVNEKLFF.

The chain uses TRBV7-6 and TRBJ2-7, with D possibly being TRBD1 (5 bases). V lost 4 bases and J 2 bases, leaving 24 bases between the germline ends. Germline loops: CDR1 SGHVS, CDR2 FNYEAQ. The CDR3 length is 18 residues. CDR3 DNA: TGTGCCAGCAGCTCCCCGGACAATTTGGCGCCTGACACCTACGAGCAGTACTTC. This codes for CASSSPDNLAPDTYEQYF.

Only a few counts were recorded for this clone. CDR3 sequence reads: CAWSRTHKYF. The CDR3 DNA follows: TGTGCCTGGAGTAGGACCCACAAGTACTTC. The V and J genes are TRBV30 and TRBJ2-7; D is unresolved. The germline CDR1 and CDR2 sequences are GTSNPN and SVGIG (reference sequence). This CDR3 region has 10 residues. V was trimmed by 2 bases and J by 11 bases, leaving 10 bases between them.

In its sample, this clone was seen many times. The chain joins TRBV6-5 to TRBJ2-1, with D perhaps matching TRBD2 (5 bases). CDR3 length equals 15 residues. Trimming took 1 base from V and 5 from J, leaving 12 bases between them. Germline-derived CDR1 and CDR2 are MNHEY and SVGAGI. The CDR3 sequence is CASSYLSRRHNEQFF. The CDR3 bases are TGTGCCAGCAGTTACTTATCTAGGAGGCACAATGAGCAGTTCTTC.

The chain recombines TRBV5-5 with TRBJ2-2, with a tentative D call TRBD1 (6 bases). The CDR3 spans 19 residues. The ends were cut back, 3 bases at V and 0 bases at J, with 21 bases in the middle. Germline loops: CDR1 SGHKS, CDR2 YYEKEE (reference sequence). CDR3 DNA: TGTGCCAGCAGCTCGATAAGGGTGGGACAACATACGAACACCGGGGAGCTGTTTTTT. It codes for CASSSIRVGQHTNTGELFF. Full variable domain (missing parts from reference TRBV5-5 and TRBJ2-2): DAGVTQSPTHLIKTRGQQVTLRCSPISGHKSVSWYQQVLGQGPQFIFQYYEKEERGRGNFPDRFSARQFPNYSSELNVNALLLGDSALYLCASSSIRVGQHTNTGELFFGEGSRLTVL.

The rearrangement joins TRBV9 to TRBJ2-3, with TRBD1 matching 7 bases. Looked up from germline, CDR1 is SGDLS and CDR2 is YYNGEE. J was trimmed by 1 base and V by 0 bases; bases with no gene match: 2. The CDR3 sequence is 15 residues long. The CDR3 protein is CASSVEDRGTDTQYF. The CDR3 DNA sequence: TGTGCCAGCAGCGTAGAAGACAGGGGCACAGATACGCAGTATTTT. The full variable domain, in which reference TRBV9 and TRBJ2-3 provide the parts outside the CDR3, is DSGVTQTPKHLITATGQRVTLRCSPRSGDLSVYWYQQSLDQGLQFLIQYYNGEERAKGNILERFSAQQFPDLHSELNLSSLELGDSALYFCASSVEDRGTDTQYFGPGTRLTVL.

The V call is TRBV30, the J call TRBJ2-3, with TRBD2 matching 14 bases. The germline gives CDR1 GTSNPN, CDR2 SVGIG (reference sequence). V lost 3 bases, J lost 6 bases, and 8 bases stayed unmatched. This CDR3 spans 16 amino acids. Here the CDR3 reads CAWRPGLAGEGDTQYF. The CDR3 DNA reads TGTGCCTGGAGGCCGGGACTAGCGGGAGAGGGGGATACGCAGTATTTT.

The genes are TRBV9 and TRBJ2-1, with D unclear. This CDR3 is built from 16 residues. Trimming shortened V by 0 bases and J by 0 bases, and 10 bases separated the two germline ends. Germline-derived CDR1 and CDR2 are SGDLS and YYNGEE. The CDR3 sequence: CASSVGGRSSYNEQFF. The CDR3 coding sequence is TGTGCCAGCAGCGTAGGTGGCCGGAGCTCCTACAATGAGCAGTTCTTC.

The V and J genes are TRBV21-1 and TRBJ2-3; TRBD1 is taken as the D call from the table, unchecked against the DNA. TRBV21-1 is noted as a pseudogene. This CDR3 comprises 13 residues. CDR3 bases: TGTGCCAGCGATCAGGGTAGCACAGATACGCAGTATTTT. Protein sequence: CASDQGSTDTQYF.

The chain has TRBV10-3 and TRBJ1-4, with a tentative D call TRBD1 (5 bases). Germline V lookup: CDR1 ENHRY, CDR2 SYGVKD. This CDR3 is 15 amino acids long. V was shortened by 7 bases and J by 7 bases, with 19 bases between the two germline ends. DNA of the CDR3: TGTGCCATCAAGGTGTTCCAGGGAACCAGTGAAAAACTGTTTTTT. Translating it yields CAIKVFQGTSEKLFF.

This rearrangement joins TRBV2 to TRBJ2-3; D is possibly TRBD1 or TRBD2 (5 bases each). The germline gives CDR1 SNHLY, CDR2 FYNNEI. CDR3 length: 14 residues. Trimming cost V 3 bases and J 4 bases, with 11 bases left between them. The CDR3 DNA sequence: TGTGCCAGCAGTGATTCGGGGCCTTCAGATACGCAGTATTTT. It specifies CASSDSGPSDTQYF.

The gene calls are TRBV5-1 and TRBJ2-1; D perhaps matches TRBD2 (5 bases). Deletions cut 1 base from V and 6 bases from J, with 8 bases between. The CDR3 consists of 13 residues. Per the germline V gene, CDR1 is SGHRS and CDR2 is YFSETQ. The chain's CDR3 is CASSLMGSNEQFF. In DNA form, the CDR3 reads TGCGCCAGCAGCTTGATGGGGAGCAATGAGCAGTTCTTC.